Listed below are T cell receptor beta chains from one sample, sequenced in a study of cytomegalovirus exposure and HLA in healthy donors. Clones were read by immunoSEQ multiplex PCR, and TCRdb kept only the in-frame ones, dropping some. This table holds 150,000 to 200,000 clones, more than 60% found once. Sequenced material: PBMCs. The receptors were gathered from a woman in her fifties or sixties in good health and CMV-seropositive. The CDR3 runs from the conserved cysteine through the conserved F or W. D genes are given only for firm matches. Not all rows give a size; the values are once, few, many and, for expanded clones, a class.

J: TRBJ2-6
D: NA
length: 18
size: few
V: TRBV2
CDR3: CASSESGFSHSGANGLTF
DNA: TGTGCCAGCAGTGAATCGGGTTTTAGTCATTCTGGGGCCAACGGCCTGACTTTC

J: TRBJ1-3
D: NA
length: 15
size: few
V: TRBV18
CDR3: CASSPSGGSGNTIYF
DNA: TGTGCCAGCTCACCCTCGGGTGGCTCTGGAAACACCATATATTTT

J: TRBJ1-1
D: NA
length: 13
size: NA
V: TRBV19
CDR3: CASRLRRGTEAFF
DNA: TGTGCCAGTAGATTACGGAGGGGCACTGAAGCTTTCTTT

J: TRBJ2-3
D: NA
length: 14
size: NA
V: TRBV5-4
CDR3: CASSSGSPTDTQYF
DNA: TGTGCCAGCAGCTCCGGGTCCCCGACAGATACGCAGTATTTT

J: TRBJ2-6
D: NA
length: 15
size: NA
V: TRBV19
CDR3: CASSPSGSGANVLTF
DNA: TGTGCCAGTAGCCCATCCGGCTCTGGGGCCAACGTCCTGACTTTC

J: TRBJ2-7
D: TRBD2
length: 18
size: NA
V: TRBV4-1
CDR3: CASSQELGTGTSGYEQYF
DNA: TGCGCCAGCAGCCAAGAACTCGGTACCGGGACTAGCGGCTACGAGCAGTACTTC

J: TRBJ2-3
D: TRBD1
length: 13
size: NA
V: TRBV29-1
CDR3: CSSRTGGTDTQYF
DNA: TGCAGCTCCCGGACAGGGGGCACAGATACGCAGTATTTT

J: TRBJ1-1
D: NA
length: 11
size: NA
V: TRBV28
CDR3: CASSSLVEAFF
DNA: TGTGCCAGCAGTTCCCTTGTTGAAGCTTTCTTT

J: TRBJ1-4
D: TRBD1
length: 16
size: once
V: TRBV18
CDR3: CASSPRTGAPNEKLFF
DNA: TGTGCCAGCTCACCACGGACAGGGGCTCCTAATGAAAAACTGTTTTTT

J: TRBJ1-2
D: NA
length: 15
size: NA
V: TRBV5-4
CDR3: CASSSPKEVNYGYTF
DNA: TGTGCCAGCAGCTCCCCTAAGGAGGTGAACTATGGCTACACCTTC

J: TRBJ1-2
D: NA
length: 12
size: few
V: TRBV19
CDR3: CATGTGGGGYTF
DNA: TGTGCCACTGGGACGGGGGGGGGAGGCTACACCTTC

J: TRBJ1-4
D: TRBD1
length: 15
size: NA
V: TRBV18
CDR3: CASSTRTGANEKLFF
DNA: TGTGCCAGCTCAACCCGGACAGGGGCTAATGAAAAACTGTTTTTT

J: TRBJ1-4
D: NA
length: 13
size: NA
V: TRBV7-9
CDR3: CASSFGGREKLFF
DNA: TGTGCCAGCAGCTTCGGGGGGAGGGAAAAACTGTTTTTT

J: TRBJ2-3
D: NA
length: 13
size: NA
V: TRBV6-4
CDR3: CASSFDRTDTQYF
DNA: TGTGCCAGCAGTTTCGACAGGACAGATACGCAGTATTTT

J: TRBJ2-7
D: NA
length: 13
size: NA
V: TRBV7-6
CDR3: CASSPTGSYEQYF
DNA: TGTGCCAGCAGCCCTACAGGGTCCTACGAGCAGTACTTC

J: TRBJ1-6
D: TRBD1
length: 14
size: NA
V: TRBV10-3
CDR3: CAISGGQGDSPLHF
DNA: TGTGCCATCAGTGGGGGACAGGGGGATTCACCCCTCCACTTT

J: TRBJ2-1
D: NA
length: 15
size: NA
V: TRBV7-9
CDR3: CASSFAGDSYNEQFF
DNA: TGTGCCAGCAGCTTTGCAGGGGACTCCTACAATGAGCAGTTCTTC

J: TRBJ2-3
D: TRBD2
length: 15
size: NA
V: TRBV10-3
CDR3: CAISVTSGGGDTQYF
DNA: TGTGCCATCAGTGTGACTAGCGGAGGTGGAGATACGCAGTATTTT

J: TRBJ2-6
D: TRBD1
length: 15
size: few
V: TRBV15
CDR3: CATSRDRQGANGLTF
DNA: TGTGCCACCAGCAGAGATAGACAGGGTGCCAACGGCCTGACTTTC

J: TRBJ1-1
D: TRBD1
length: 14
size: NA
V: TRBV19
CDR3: CASSITGGFGEAFF
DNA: TGTGCCAGTAGTATCACAGGGGGCTTCGGTGAAGCTTTCTTT

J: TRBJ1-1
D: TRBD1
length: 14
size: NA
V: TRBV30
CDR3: CAWSLGQGNTEAFF
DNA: TGTGCCTGGAGCCTGGGACAGGGTAACACTGAAGCTTTCTTT

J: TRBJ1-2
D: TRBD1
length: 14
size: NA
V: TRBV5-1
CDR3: CASSSSGGNYGYTF
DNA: TGCGCCAGCAGCTCCTCAGGGGGCAACTATGGCTACACCTTC

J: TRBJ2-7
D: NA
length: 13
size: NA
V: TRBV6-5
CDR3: CASKVGGENEQYF
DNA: TGTGCCAGCAAGGTGGGGGGTGAGAACGAGCAGTACTTC

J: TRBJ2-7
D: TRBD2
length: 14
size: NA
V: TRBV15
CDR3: CATSGGLATYERYF
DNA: TGTGCCACCAGCGGGGGACTAGCGACCTACGAGCGGTACTTC

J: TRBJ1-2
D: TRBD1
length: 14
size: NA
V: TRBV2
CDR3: CASGQGAVPYGYTF
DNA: TGTGCCAGCGGCCAGGGGGCCGTCCCCTATGGCTACACCTTC

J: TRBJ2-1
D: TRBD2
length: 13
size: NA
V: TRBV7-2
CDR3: CASREGLYNEQFF
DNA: TGTGCCAGCCGGGAGGGCCTTTACAATGAGCAGTTCTTC

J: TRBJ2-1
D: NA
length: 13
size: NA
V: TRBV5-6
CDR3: CASSLAVLNEQFF
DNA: TGTGCCAGCAGCTTGGCTGTCCTTAATGAGCAGTTCTTC

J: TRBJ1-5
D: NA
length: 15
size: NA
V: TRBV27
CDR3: CASSPWRADGQPQHF
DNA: TGTGCCAGCAGTCCCTGGAGGGCCGACGGACAGCCCCAGCATTTT

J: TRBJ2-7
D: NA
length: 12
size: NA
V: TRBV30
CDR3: CAWRAGEYEQYF
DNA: TGTGCCTGGAGGGCAGGGGAATACGAGCAGTACTTC

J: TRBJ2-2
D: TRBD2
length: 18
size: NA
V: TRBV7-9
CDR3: CASSLMGKRGSGTGELFF
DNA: TGTGCCAGCAGCTTAATGGGGAAGCGGGGGAGTGGAACCGGGGAGCTGTTTTTT

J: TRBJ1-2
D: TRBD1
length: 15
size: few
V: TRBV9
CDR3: CASSPRQGLDYGYTF
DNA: TGTGCCAGCAGCCCCCGACAGGGATTAGACTATGGCTACACCTTC

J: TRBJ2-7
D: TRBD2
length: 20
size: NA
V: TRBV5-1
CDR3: CASKQLTGAIAGGLSYEQYF
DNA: TGCGCCAGCAAACAACTGACAGGGGCCATAGCGGGGGGCCTCTCCTACGAGCAGTACTTC

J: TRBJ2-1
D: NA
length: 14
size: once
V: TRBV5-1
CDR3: CASTLGAGVNEQFF
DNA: TGCGCCAGCACCTTGGGCGCAGGGGTGAATGAGCAGTTCTTC

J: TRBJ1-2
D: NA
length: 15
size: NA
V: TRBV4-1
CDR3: CASSQDRGNLRGYTF
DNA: TGCGCCAGCAGCCAAGATAGGGGCAATCTGCGGGGCTACACCTTC

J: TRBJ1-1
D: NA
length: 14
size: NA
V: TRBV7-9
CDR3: CASSSPGGGTEAFF
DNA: TGTGCCAGCAGCTCCCCGGGAGGGGGTACTGAAGCTTTCTTT

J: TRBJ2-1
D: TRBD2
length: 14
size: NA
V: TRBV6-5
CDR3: CASRTSGTYNEQFF
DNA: TGTGCCAGCAGGACTAGCGGGACTTACAATGAGCAGTTCTTC

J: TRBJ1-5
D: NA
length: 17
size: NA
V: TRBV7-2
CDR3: CASSPSQGPLLNQPQHF
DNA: TGTGCCAGCAGCCCCTCACAGGGCCCTCTATTGAATCAGCCCCAGCATTTT

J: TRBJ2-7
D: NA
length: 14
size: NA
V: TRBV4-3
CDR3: CASSQDWRAYEQYF
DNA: TGCGCCAGCAGCCAAGATTGGAGGGCCTACGAGCAGTACTTC

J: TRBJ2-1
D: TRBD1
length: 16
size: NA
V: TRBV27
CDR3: CASSPQGSQGVNEQFF
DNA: TGTGCCAGCAGTCCCCAGGGGAGCCAGGGGGTCAATGAGCAGTTCTTC

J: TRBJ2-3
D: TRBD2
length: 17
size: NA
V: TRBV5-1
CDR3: CASSPGGGTSGRDTQYF
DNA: TGCGCCAGCAGCCCCGGGGGTGGGACTAGCGGGAGAGATACGCAGTATTTT

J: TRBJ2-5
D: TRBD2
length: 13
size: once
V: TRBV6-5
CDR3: CASRPSGEETQYF
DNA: TGTGCCAGCCGCCCTAGCGGAGAAGAGACCCAGTACTTC

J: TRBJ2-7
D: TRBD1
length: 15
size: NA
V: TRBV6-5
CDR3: CASSYFGTGEGEQYF
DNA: TGTGCCAGCAGTTACTTCGGGACAGGGGAAGGCGAGCAGTACTTC

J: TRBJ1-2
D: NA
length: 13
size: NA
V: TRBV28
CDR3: CASSLGQGFGYTF
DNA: TGTGCCAGCAGTTTGGGGCAGGGGTTTGGCTACACCTTC

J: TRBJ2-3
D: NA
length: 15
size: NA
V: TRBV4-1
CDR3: CASSQGASSGDTQYF
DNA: TGCGCCAGCAGCCAAGGGGCTAGCTCGGGTGATACGCAGTATTTT

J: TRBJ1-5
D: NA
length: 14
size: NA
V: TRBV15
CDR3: CATSSKTGNQPQHF
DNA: TGTGCCACCAGCAGTAAAACAGGGAATCAGCCCCAGCATTTT

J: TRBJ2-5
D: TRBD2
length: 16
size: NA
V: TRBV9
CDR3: CASSVSSGRGQETQYF
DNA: TGTGCCAGCAGCGTATCTAGCGGGAGAGGGCAAGAGACCCAGTACTTC

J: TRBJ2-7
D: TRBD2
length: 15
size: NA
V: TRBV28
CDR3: CASRLRTSGRYEQYF
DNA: TGTGCCAGCAGACTAAGGACTAGCGGGCGCTACGAGCAGTACTTC

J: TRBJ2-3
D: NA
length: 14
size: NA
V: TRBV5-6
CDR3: CASSSPGTSGTQYF
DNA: TGTGCCAGCAGCTCGCCCGGGACTTCGGGAACGCAGTATTTT

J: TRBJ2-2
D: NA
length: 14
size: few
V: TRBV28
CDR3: CASSLWEGTGELFF
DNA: TGTGCCAGCAGTTTATGGGAGGGGACCGGGGAGCTGTTTTTT

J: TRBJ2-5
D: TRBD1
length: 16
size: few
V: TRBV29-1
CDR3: CSVEGGRTGLQETQYF
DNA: TGCAGCGTTGAAGGAGGACGGACAGGGCTACAAGAGACCCAGTACTTC

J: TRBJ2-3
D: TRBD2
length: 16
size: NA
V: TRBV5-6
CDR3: CASSSGTSGSTDTQYF
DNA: TGTGCCAGCAGCTCGGGGACTAGCGGGAGCACAGATACGCAGTATTTT

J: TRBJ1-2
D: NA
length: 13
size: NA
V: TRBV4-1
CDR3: CASSHANRDGYTF
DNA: TGCGCCAGCAGCCATGCTAACAGGGATGGCTACACCTTC

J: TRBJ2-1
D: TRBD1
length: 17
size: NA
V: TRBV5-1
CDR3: CASSSLTDRGAYNEQFF
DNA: TGCGCCAGCAGCTCCCTTACCGACAGGGGCGCTTACAATGAGCAGTTCTTC

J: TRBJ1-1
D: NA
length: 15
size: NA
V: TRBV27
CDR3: CASSFRGLGDTEAFF
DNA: TGTGCCAGCAGTTTCCGAGGGCTTGGGGACACTGAAGCTTTCTTT

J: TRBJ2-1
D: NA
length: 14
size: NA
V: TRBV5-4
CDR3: CASRPQGANNEQFF
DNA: TGTGCCAGCAGGCCACAGGGTGCAAACAATGAGCAGTTCTTC